The sequence of this TCR beta chain was determined in a study of cytomegalovirus exposure and HLA in healthy donors. Findings and limits, study-wide: A list of around 160 TCR beta chains associated with cytomegalovirus was given. As was reported, the classifier diagnosed cytomegalovirus status with high specificity and sensitivity.

On this clone: The target antigen is unknown.

CDR1 MDHEN and CDR2 SYDVKM come from the germline V gene. The CDR3 is made up of 14 amino acids. Deletions cut 6 bases from V and 11 bases from J, with 22 bases between. Healthy donors of bone marrow made up the group. Vbeta (60) and Jbeta (13) primers were used in the PCR. The table came from immunoSEQ multiplex PCR; TCRdb's copy has only in-frame clones and leaves some out. The sample yields fewer than 250,000 clones, over 70% seen once. The V and J genes are TRBV28 and TRBJ1-1; the D gene is possibly TRBD1 (6 bases). Sequencing used PBMCs. The origin of this receptor is a woman between 18 and 29 years old in good health and CMV-seronegative. CDR3 amino acids: CASRRTERVVGAFF. In DNA, the CDR3 is TGTGCCAGCAGGCGGACAGAACGAGTGGTTGGGGCTTTCTTT.